This passage covers 30 T cell receptor beta chains from one sample sequenced in a study of technical replicates of blood from several donors. Sequencing was performed with immunoSEQ multiplex PCR; in TCRdb, only in-frame clones are kept and a portion is missing. The sample lists 85,000 to 100,000 clones, more than 90% seen once, with 0.22% in the top ten. What was sequenced was T cells isolated from PBMCs. The source of these receptors is a human donor in good health.

The DNA of the CDR3 is TGCGCCAGCAGCTTCGGCGGGGTGGGCACAGATACGCAGTATTTT. This sequence encodes CASSFGGVGTDTQYF. The rearrangement links TRBV5-1 to TRBJ2-3, with D possibly TRBD2 on 6 matching bases. Trimming took off 2 bases at V and 1 base at J, with 11 bases between the two ends. This CDR3 contains 15 residues. Germline CDR1 is SGHRS and CDR2 is YFSETQ.

The chain carries TRBV18 and TRBJ2-7, with D hard to call. V dropped 1 base and J dropped 1 base, with 11 bases sitting between them. Germline CDR1 KGHSH, CDR2 LQKENI. The CDR3 extends over 15 amino acids. CDR3 sequence: CASSPRLGISYEQYF. CDR3 coding DNA: TGTGCCAGCTCACCACGGCTAGGTATTTCCTACGAGCAGTACTTC.

This clone has a single count. The CDR3 here is CASSQDEGAAAYEQYF. CDR3 nucleotide sequence: TGTGCCAGCAGCCAAGATGAGGGCGCGGCCGCCTACGAGCAGTACTTC. The V and J genes are TRBV4-2 and TRBJ2-7, with D maybe TRBD2 (5 bases). CDR1 is LGHNA, CDR2 YNFKEQ, per germline. V was clipped by 0 bases and J by 2 bases, with 14 bases between them. This CDR3 contains 16 residues.

The chain has TRBV4-2 and TRBJ1-1; no firm D call. Germline CDR1 reads LGHNA; CDR2 reads YNFKEQ. The CDR3 is 14 amino acids. The V and J ends lost 4 bases and 5 bases respectively, with 14 bases between them. In nucleotides, the CDR3 is TGTGCCAGCAGCCCTATCTCGCCTCTGACTGAAGCTTTCTTT. This encodes CASSPISPLTEAFF.

The CDR3 DNA sequence: TGTGCCAGCAGCTTATACGACGGACTCCCTGCCTACGAGCAGTACTTC. Translation gives CASSLYDGLPAYEQYF. The gene calls are TRBV7-9 and TRBJ2-7; a possible D gene is TRBD2 (5 bases). This CDR3 region has 16 residues. The V end was cut by 2 bases, the J end by 2 bases, with 16 bases between. Germline V gene lookup returns CDR1 SEHNR and CDR2 FQNEAQ (reference sequence).

CDR3 protein: CASSLQRQETQYF. Written as DNA, the CDR3 is TGTGCCAGCAGTTTACAGCGGCAAGAGACCCAGTACTTC. The rearrangement joins TRBV28 to TRBJ2-5, with a tentative D call TRBD2 (5 bases). Trimming took off 2 bases at V and 2 bases at J, with 6 bases between the two ends. CDR3 length equals 13 residues. Germline V gene data show CDR1 as MDHEN and CDR2 as SYDVKM.

This sequence joins TRBV11-2 and TRBJ2-5; D might be TRBD1 (6 bases). V was shortened by 5 bases and J by 1 base, with 14 bases between the two germline ends. CDR1 and CDR2 (germline): SGHAT, FQNNGV. The CDR3 contains 15 residues. The CDR3 loop reads CASSPWGQGQETQYF. CDR3 sequence (DNA): TGTGCCAGCAGCCCCTGGGGGCAGGGCCAAGAGACCCAGTACTTC. Drawing the rest from reference TRBV11-2 and TRBJ2-5, the complete variable domain is EAGVAQSPRYKIIEKRQSVAFWCNPISGHATLYWYQQILGQGPKLLIQFQNNGVVDDSQLPKDRFSAERLKGVDSTLKIQPAKLEDSAVYLCASSPWGQGQETQYFGPGTRLLVL.

This clone was found once. Written as DNA, the CDR3 is TGCAGCGTGACAGGAAACTATGGCTACACCTTC. Amino acids: CSVTGNYGYTF. The chain carries TRBV29-1 and TRBJ1-2; tentatively, D is TRBD1 (6 bases). The V gene's germline CDR1 is SQVTM and CDR2 ANQGSEA. The CDR3 length is 11 residues. The V end was cut by 6 bases, the J end by 2 bases, with 7 bases between.

The CDR3 sequence: CASSFGVRQGIVEQFF. The CDR3 DNA reads as TGCGCCAGCAGCTTCGGGGTAAGACAGGGAATTGTTGAGCAGTTCTTC. This chain uses TRBV5-1 with TRBJ2-1, with TRBD1 identical over 7 bases. V lost 2 bases, J lost 9 bases, and 14 bases stayed unmatched. The germline V gene encodes CDR1 SGHRS and CDR2 YFSETQ. The CDR3 has 16 residues.

The V gene is TRBV6-5, the J gene TRBJ2-7, with 9 bases that match TRBD2. The V and J ends lost 2 bases and 0 bases, in that order; junction bases with no gene match: 5. Germline assignment: CDR1 MNHEY and CDR2 SVGAGI. The CDR3 is made up of 16 amino acids. The DNA for the CDR3 is TGTGCCAGCAGTTACACAATTAGCGGGAGCTCCTACGAGCAGTACTTC. It codes for CASSYTISGSSYEQYF.

This chain uses TRBV7-9 with TRBJ2-7; weak D call: TRBD1 (5 bases). The V gene's germline CDR1 is SEHNR and CDR2 FQNEAQ (reference sequence). This CDR3 region has 14 residues. V lost 3 bases, J lost 3 bases, and 12 bases lay in between. The CDR3 protein is CASSFDSLDYEQYF. Written as DNA, the CDR3 is TGTGCCAGCAGCTTCGACAGCCTCGACTACGAGCAGTACTTC.

J is TRBJ2-4 and V is TRBV27, with a tentative D call TRBD1 (7 bases). The CDR3 sequence is 17 residues long. Trimming left V 5 bases short and J 15 bases short, with 32 bases between. Germline V gene data show CDR1 as MNHEY and CDR2 as SMNVEV (reference sequence). The DNA of the CDR3 is TGTGCCAGCAGTCCACCCTACCCCGACAGGGACTCACCTTTTCTGTACTTC. Protein product: CASSPPYPDRDSPFLYF.

The gene calls are TRBV9 and TRBJ2-3; 7 bases map to TRBD2. Germline V gives CDR1 SGDLS, CDR2 YYNGEE. This CDR3 contains 16 residues. J was trimmed by 0 bases and V by 0 bases; bases with no gene match: 4. The CDR3 region is CASSVDSGYSTDTQYF. Written as DNA, the CDR3 is TGTGCCAGCAGCGTAGATAGCGGGTACAGCACAGATACGCAGTATTTT.

The V call is TRBV11-2, the J call TRBJ2-2; TRBD2 aligns across 11 bases. Germline assignment: CDR1 SGHAT and CDR2 FQNNGV. The CDR3 has 16 amino acids. Trimming took 5 bases from V and 5 from J; bases not matched to a gene: 7. CDR3 nucleotides: TGTGCCAGCAGCCGAGGGACTAGCGGACTTACCGGGGAGCTGTTTTTT. Residues: CASSRGTSGLTGELFF.

The chain joins TRBV7-6 to TRBJ1-2; D might be TRBD1 (5 bases). Germline V gives CDR1 SGHVS, CDR2 FNYEAQ. The CDR3 spans 14 residues. Trimming took off 5 bases at V and 8 bases at J, with 18 bases between the two ends. The CDR3: CASSLDSGGGGYTF. The CDR3 DNA reads as TGTGCCAGCAGCCTTGACAGTGGCGGGGGAGGCTACACCTTC.

This sequence joins TRBV6-5 and TRBJ1-6; D is undetermined. Deletions cut 4 bases from V and 9 bases from J, with 13 bases between. The CDR3 loop spans 14 amino acids. CDR1 MNHEY and CDR2 SVGAGI come from the germline V gene. CDR3 nucleotides: TGTGCCAGCAGTTCGCCCGGGTCACGTTCACCCCTCCACTTT. Its protein is CASSSPGSRSPLHF.

This clone was observed a single time. In DNA form, the CDR3 reads TGTGCCAGCAGTTTTGAGGGAGTAGCCTACAATGAGCAGTTCTTC. Its protein is CASSFEGVAYNEQFF. V gene TRBV28 combines with J gene TRBJ2-1, with a tentative D call TRBD2 (5 bases). The CDR3 is 15 amino acids. Trimming pared 3 bases from V and 2 bases from J, leaving 11 bases between. CDR1 is MDHEN, CDR2 SYDVKM, per germline.

The chain combines TRBV6-5 with TRBJ1-5, with D tentatively TRBD1 (6 bases). CDR3 length: 15 residues. V was pared by 6 bases and J by 0 bases, with 12 bases between. Germline CDR1 is MNHEY and CDR2 is SVGAGI. The CDR3 region is CASRPGANSNQPQHF. CDR3 nucleotides: TGTGCCAGCAGGCCAGGGGCAAATAGCAATCAGCCCCAGCATTTT.

CDR3 coding DNA: TGCAGCGTTGACACTAGGCGGACCAGGGGGGCAGATACGCAGTATTTT. It yields the protein CSVDTRRTRGADTQYF. The chain employs TRBV29-1 and TRBJ2-3, with D perhaps TRBD1 (7 bases). The CDR3 is 16 residues long. The germline V gene has CDR1 SQVTM and CDR2 ANQGSEA. Trimming took off 3 bases at V and 4 bases at J, with 20 bases between the two ends.

The chain uses TRBV9 and TRBJ2-7; D is ambiguous. Trimming removed 1 base at V and 0 bases at J, with 8 bases between. CDR1 SGDLS and CDR2 YYNGEE come from the germline V gene. The length of the CDR3 is 14 residues. CDR3 region: CASSVLPSSYEQYF. CDR3 bases: TGTGCCAGCAGCGTACTACCATCCTCCTACGAGCAGTACTTC.

The rearrangement uses TRBV15 and TRBJ1-3; tentatively, D is TRBD1 (6 bases). The CDR3 extends over 15 amino acids. The germline CDR1 and CDR2 sequences are LNHNV and YYDKDF (reference sequence). Trimming pared 3 bases from V and 7 bases from J, leaving 16 bases between. DNA of the CDR3: TGTGCCACCAGCAGTTATGGGCAGGGGCACAACACCATATATTTT. Its protein is CATSSYGQGHNTIYF.

The chain uses TRBV9 and TRBJ2-2, with D maybe TRBD2 (5 bases). The CDR3 consists of 14 residues. Trimming pared 3 bases from V and 2 bases from J, leaving 8 bases between. Germline V gene data show CDR1 as SGDLS and CDR2 as YYNGEE. The CDR3 is CASSAGLNTGELFF. CDR3 coding DNA: TGTGCCAGCAGCGCCGGACTTAACACCGGGGAGCTGTTTTTT.

This clone showed up just once. The chain is built from TRBV5-6 and TRBJ2-3, with a weak D call TRBD2 (5 bases). V lost 2 bases, J lost 1 base, and 11 bases lay in between. Germline CDR1 SGHDT, CDR2 YYEEEE. This CDR3 region has 15 residues. As DNA, the CDR3 is TGTGCCAGCAGCTTTATCAGCGGCGGCACAGATACGCAGTATTTT. This gives the protein CASSFISGGTDTQYF.

In this sample, this clone turned up once. This chain joins TRBV5-1 and TRBJ2-2; TRBD1 matches 7 bases. The J segment lost 2 bases and the V segment lost 3 bases, leaving 7 bases of the junction unmatched. Germline V lookup: CDR1 SGHRS, CDR2 YFSETQ. The CDR3 is 16 residues long. CDR3 coding DNA: TGCGCCAGCAGCTCGACAGGGTCTACTAACACCGGGGAGCTGTTTTTT. Protein: CASSSTGSTNTGELFF.

The sample holds one count of this clone. This chain links TRBV13 with TRBJ2-5, with 7 bases fitting TRBD2. V was pared by 5 bases and J by 5 bases, with 8 bases of the junction left unmatched. CDR1 PRHDT and CDR2 FYEKMQ come from the germline V gene (reference sequence). This CDR3 has 14 amino acids. Here the CDR3 reads CASSPLRGVETQYF. The CDR3 bases are TGTGCCAGCAGCCCTCTCCGGGGGGTGGAGACCCAGTACTTC.

The genes are TRBV28 and TRBJ2-3; no firm D call. Trimming cost V 10 bases and J 4 bases, with 21 bases left between them. The germline gives CDR1 MDHEN, CDR2 SYDVKM. The CDR3 contains 15 residues. The CDR3 region has the DNA TGTGCCACCGACTCGCCGGCTAACCGGGCAGATACGCAGTATTTT. Its translation: CATDSPANRADTQYF.

The CDR3 nucleotides are TGTGCCAGCAGGGATCGCCAGGGGCAAAGAAATGAGCAGTTCTTC. This codes for CASRDRQGQRNEQFF. The V gene is TRBV5-6, the J gene TRBJ2-1; tentatively, D is TRBD1 (6 bases). This CDR3 region has 15 residues. Germline V gene sequence: CDR1 SGHDT, CDR2 YYEEEE. With 5 bases removed from V and 7 bases from J, the gap between germline ends came to 19 bases.

This clone was counted a single time. The chain carries TRBV5-1 and TRBJ2-1, with 11 bases that match TRBD2. This CDR3 spans 17 amino acids. Trimming at V came to 2 bases and at J to 4 bases, leaving 8 bases not matched to a gene. Germline CDR1 reads SGHRS; CDR2 reads YFSETQ. CDR3 amino acids: CASSFLLAGESYNEQFF. In nucleotides, the CDR3 is TGCGCCAGCAGCTTTCTACTAGCGGGGGAGTCATACAATGAGCAGTTCTTC.

The chain has TRBV7-3 and TRBJ2-3; 12 positions agree with TRBD2. After removal of 2 bases from V and 2 bases from J, the junction contained 11 bases not matched to a gene. The germline V gene has CDR1 SGHTA and CDR2 FQGTGA. This CDR3 contains 19 residues. CDR3 in amino acids: CASSLWGLAGGSATDTQYF. CDR3 bases: TGTGCCAGCAGCTTATGGGGGCTAGCGGGGGGGAGTGCCACAGATACGCAGTATTTT.

V usage is TRBV4-1 and J usage is TRBJ1-2; 11 nucleotides agree with TRBD1. The CDR3 loop spans 16 amino acids. Germline V gene sequence: CDR1 MGHRA, CDR2 YSYEKL. With V trimmed by 0 bases and J by 3 bases, 3 bases remained unmatched. CDR3 sequence: CASSQDRGQGDYGYTF. The CDR3 DNA is TGCGCCAGCAGCCAAGATCGGGGACAGGGGGACTATGGCTACACCTTC.